This TCR beta chain is drawn from a study of T-cell reconstitution after alpha-beta-depleted transplantation in children (dated by TCRdb to 2016 to 2018). Background on the whole study: Using TCR repertoire profiling, the study followed T-cell immune reconstitution in a quantitative way in children after TCRalphabeta/CD19-depleted allogeneic hematopoietic cell transplantation.

A distance of 15 bases separates the germline ends of V and J, which lose 6 bases and 1 base respectively. The CDR3 covers 15 residues, taking in both the cysteine and the phenylalanine. The retained sequence is limited to the CDR3, 45 bases, with the frame set at the first base. The library was obtained by PCR. These reads were obtained on an Illumina HiSeq 2500. Molecular barcoding was employed in the preparation of TCR libraries, with unique molecular identifiers being used to normalize TCRbeta repertoire quantification. The public reads were reprocessed in TCRdb via fastp at Q25 and MiXCR, keeping in-frame beta chains. Records with the same CDR3 protein are collapsed into one entry carrying the most frequent genes and DNA. This sample lists some 600,000 distinct CDR3 sequences; 16% were detected once. Approximately 1% of the sample is taken by the ten largest. This clonotype was seen repeatedly, ten times or more. The target of this receptor is not known. Base qualities were left out, and no much larger clone turns up one base away.

This chain joins TRBV12-3 or TRBV12-4 to TRBJ1-1; the D gene assignment is ambiguous. This TCR was sampled from a human donor who donated a stem cell graft to a child with acute myeloid leukemia. Here the sequenced sample was PBMCs from the stem cell graft donor, taken from the stem cell graft. CDR3 sequence: CASRLGGRENTEAFF. The nucleotide sequence reads as follows: TGTGCCAGCAGACTAGGCGGTAGGGAGAACACTGAAGCTTTCTTT.